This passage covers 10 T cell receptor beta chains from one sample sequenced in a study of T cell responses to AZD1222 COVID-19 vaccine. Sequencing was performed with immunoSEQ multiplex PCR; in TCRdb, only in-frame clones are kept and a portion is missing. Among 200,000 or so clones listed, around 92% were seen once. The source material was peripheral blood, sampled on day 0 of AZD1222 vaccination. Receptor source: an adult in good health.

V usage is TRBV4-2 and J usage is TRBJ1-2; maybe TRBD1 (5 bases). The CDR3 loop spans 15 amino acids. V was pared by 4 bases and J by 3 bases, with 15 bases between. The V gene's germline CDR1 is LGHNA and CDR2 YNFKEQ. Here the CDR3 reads CASSPPEGKDYGYTF. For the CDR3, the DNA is TGTGCCAGCAGCCCTCCCGAGGGGAAGGACTATGGCTACACCTTC.

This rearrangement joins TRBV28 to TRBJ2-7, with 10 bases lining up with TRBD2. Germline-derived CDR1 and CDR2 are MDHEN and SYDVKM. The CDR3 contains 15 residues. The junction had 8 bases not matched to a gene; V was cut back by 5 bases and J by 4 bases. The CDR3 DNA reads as TGTGCCAGCAGTCGAAGCGGGAGGGCCTCTTACGAGCAGTACTTC. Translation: CASSRSGRASYEQYF.

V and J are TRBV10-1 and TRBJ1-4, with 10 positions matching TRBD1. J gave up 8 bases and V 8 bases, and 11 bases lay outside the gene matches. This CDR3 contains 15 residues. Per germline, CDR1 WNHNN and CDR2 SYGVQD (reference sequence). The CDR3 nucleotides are TGCGCCAGCCGAGAAGGGACAGGGGTGCAGGAAAAACTGTTTTTT. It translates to CASREGTGVQEKLFF.

CDR3 region: CASTGTKGDRAYEQYF. Written as DNA, the CDR3 is TGTGCCAGCACCGGTACTAAGGGGGACAGAGCCTACGAGCAGTACTTC. The V and J genes are TRBV7-9 and TRBJ2-7; TRBD1 matches 7 bases. Germline loops: CDR1 SEHNR, CDR2 FQNEAQ (reference sequence). The V and J ends lost 7 bases and 2 bases, in that order; junction bases with no gene match: 14. The CDR3 runs 16 residues.

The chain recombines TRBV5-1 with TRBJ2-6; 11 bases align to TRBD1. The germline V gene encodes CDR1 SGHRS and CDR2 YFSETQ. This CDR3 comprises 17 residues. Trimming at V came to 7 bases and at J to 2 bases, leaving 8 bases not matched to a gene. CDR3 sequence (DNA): TGCGCCAGCGCTAGTAGGGGACAGGGGGCTGGGGCCAACGTCCTGACTTTC. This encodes CASASRGQGAGANVLTF.

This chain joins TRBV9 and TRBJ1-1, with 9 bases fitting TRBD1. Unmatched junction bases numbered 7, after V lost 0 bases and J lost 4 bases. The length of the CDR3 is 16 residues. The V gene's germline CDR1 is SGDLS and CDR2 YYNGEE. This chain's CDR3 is CASSVGTGGAVTEAFF. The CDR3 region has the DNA TGTGCCAGCAGCGTAGGTACAGGGGGCGCGGTCACTGAAGCTTTCTTT.

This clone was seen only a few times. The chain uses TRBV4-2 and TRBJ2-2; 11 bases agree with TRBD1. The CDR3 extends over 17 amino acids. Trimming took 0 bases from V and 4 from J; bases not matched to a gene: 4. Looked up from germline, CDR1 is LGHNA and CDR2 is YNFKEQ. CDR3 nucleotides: TGTGCCAGCAGCCAAGAAAGGGACAGGGGGGTCACCGGGGAGCTGTTTTTT. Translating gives CASSQERDRGVTGELFF.

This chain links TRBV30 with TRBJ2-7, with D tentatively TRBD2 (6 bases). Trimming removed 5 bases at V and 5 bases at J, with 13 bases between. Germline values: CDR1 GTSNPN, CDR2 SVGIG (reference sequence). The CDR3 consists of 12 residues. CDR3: CAWGGGRDEQYF. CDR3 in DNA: TGTGCCTGGGGGGGAGGCCGGGACGAGCAGTACTTC.

CDR3: CASRPGQGSNEQFF. The CDR3 DNA reads TGTGCCAGCAGACCGGGACAGGGTTCGAATGAGCAGTTCTTC. The V and J genes are TRBV28 and TRBJ2-1, with 9 bases fitting TRBD1. With 6 bases clipped from V and 7 bases from J, the junction kept 7 bases outside the gene matches. CDR1 and CDR2 from the germline V gene are MDHEN and SYDVKM. The CDR3 length is 14 residues.

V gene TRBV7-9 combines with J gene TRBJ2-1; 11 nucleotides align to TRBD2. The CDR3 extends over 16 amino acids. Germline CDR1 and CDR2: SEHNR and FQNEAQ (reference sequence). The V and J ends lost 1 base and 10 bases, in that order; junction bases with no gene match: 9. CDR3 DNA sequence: TGTGCCAGCAGCTTAGGGGGGCCTAGCGGGAGGCCCGAGCAGTTCTTC. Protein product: CASSLGGPSGRPEQFF.